A selection of T cell receptor beta chains follows, all from one sample in a study of cytotoxic CD8 clonotypes in ibrutinib-treated CLL. Only in-frame clones appear in the TCRdb table, and some are missing; sequencing was by immunoSEQ multiplex PCR. The table records 200,000 to 250,000 clones, 70% to 75% of them present only once. Sequencing used PBMCs, obtained after 12 months of ibrutinib treatment. These receptors were obtained from a human donor with chronic lymphocytic leukemia. Each CDR3 is given with its conserved first and last residue. A D gene is named only where the DNA matches it firmly. Some rows mark clone size as missing; the rest say once, few, many or name a class of expanded clone.

CDR3 protein	CDR3 DNA	V gene	J gene	clone size	D gene
CSVVEGNQPQHF	TGCAGCGTTGTCGAGGGTAATCAGCCCCAGCATTTT	TRBV29-1	TRBJ1-5	once	.
CAWSLGQGGQPQHF	TGTGCCTGGAGTTTGGGACAGGGAGGTCAGCCCCAGCATTTT	TRBV30	TRBJ1-5	.	TRBD1
CASKGSLNQPQHF	TGTGCCAGCAAGGGGTCCTTAAATCAGCCCCAGCATTTT	TRBV2	TRBJ1-5	few	.
CASSFVRDSTDTQYF	TGTGCCAGCAGCTTCGTGCGGGACTCAACAGATACGCAGTATTTT	TRBV7-2	TRBJ2-3	.	.
CASSEWWLNTEAFF	TGTGCCAGCAGTGAATGGTGGTTGAACACTGAAGCTTTCTTT	TRBV2	TRBJ1-1	.	.
CASSPLRSYEQYF	TGTGCCAGCTCACCACTTCGCAGCTACGAGCAGTACTTC	TRBV18	TRBJ2-7	.	.
CASSIGQGTGTDTQYF	TGTGCCAGTAGTATAGGACAGGGTACGGGCACAGATACGCAGTATTTT	TRBV19	TRBJ2-3	.	TRBD1
CASSLELGIEKLFF	TGTGCCAGCAGCTTAGAGTTGGGGATTGAAAAACTGTTTTTT	TRBV7-9	TRBJ1-4	.	.
CASIPGGLSGNTIYF	TGTGCCAGCATACCCGGGGGACTCTCTGGAAACACCATATATTTT	TRBV6-6	TRBJ1-3	.	.
CASSQDLGNYGKLFF	TGTGCCAGCAGCCAAGATCTGGGGAACTATGGAAAACTGTTTTTT	TRBV4-2	TRBJ1-4	.	.
CASTKGGGLNTETFF	TGTGCCAGTACCAAGGGAGGGGGATTGAACACTGAAACTTTCTTT	TRBV19	TRBJ1-1	.	.
CASSQDPTVANEQFF	TGTGCCAGCAGCCAAGACCCGACAGTGGCGAATGAGCAGTTCTTC	TRBV9	TRBJ2-1	few	.
CASSQEPMDRINSPLHF	TGCGCCAGCAGCCAAGAACCCATGGACAGGATTAATTCACCCCTCCACTTT	TRBV4-1	TRBJ1-6	.	TRBD1
CASSKGQGPNNYGYTF	TGTGCCAGCAGCAAGGGACAGGGACCAAATAACTATGGCTACACCTTC	TRBV7-2	TRBJ1-2	.	TRBD1
CASSPLGISSYEQYF	TGTGCCAGCAGTCCGTTGGGGATTTCTTCCTACGAGCAGTACTTC	TRBV6-5	TRBJ2-7	.	.
CAWRGQNTEAFF	TGTGCCTGGAGAGGACAGAACACTGAAGCTTTCTTT	TRBV30	TRBJ1-1	.	.
CASSILRGGREQFF	TGTGCCAGTAGTATTCTGCGGGGAGGACGAGAGCAGTTCTTC	TRBV19	TRBJ2-1	once	.
CASSLRGPADTQYF	TGTGCCAGCAGTTTACGGGGGCCCGCAGATACGCAGTATTTT	TRBV28	TRBJ2-3	few	.